These 10 T cell receptor beta chains share one sample of origin, sequenced in a study of cytomegalovirus exposure and HLA in healthy donors. Only in-frame clones appear in the TCRdb table, and some are missing; sequencing was by immunoSEQ multiplex PCR. Of 150,000 to 200,000 clones in the sample, approximately 90% were seen once. Sequenced: PBMCs. The receptors were gathered from a man between 18 and 29 years old in good health and CMV-seronegative.

This clone was recorded only once. This sequence joins TRBV13 and TRBJ2-7, with 12 bases fitting TRBD2. V shed 3 bases, J shed 4 bases, and the junction held 7 bases outside the gene matches. The CDR3 length is 16 residues. CDR1 PRHDT and CDR2 FYEKMQ come from the germline V gene (reference sequence). The CDR3 region has the DNA TGTGCCAGCAGCTTCGGACTAGCGGGACTATTTTACGAGCAGTACTTC. As protein: CASSFGLAGLFYEQYF.

DNA for the CDR3: TGTGCCAGCAGAGACCGGGACAGGGGGCATCATGGCTACACCTTC. This gives the protein CASRDRDRGHHGYTF. V is TRBV6-1 and J is TRBJ1-2; 12 nucleotides agree with TRBD1. The germline CDR1 and CDR2 sequences are MNHNS and SASEGT. This CDR3 has 15 amino acids. Trimming took 6 bases from V and 6 from J; bases not matched to a gene: 8.

This rearrangement joins TRBV18 to TRBJ1-2; 7 nucleotides line up with TRBD1. Per germline, CDR1 KGHSH and CDR2 LQKENI. This CDR3 is 15 amino acids long. With 4 bases clipped from V and 3 bases from J, the junction kept 8 bases outside the gene matches. The CDR3 reads CASSRGTEWHYGYTF. CDR3 nucleotides: TGTGCCAGCTCACGTGGGACAGAATGGCACTATGGCTACACCTTC.

The V gene is TRBV6-1, the J gene TRBJ2-3, with a possible D match to TRBD2 (6 bases). The CDR3 spans 15 residues. The V end was cut by 3 bases, the J end by 1 base, with 11 bases between. Germline lookup yields CDR1 MNHNS and CDR2 SASEGT. The CDR3 DNA reads TGTGCCAGCAGTGAGGGGTGGGGGGGCACAGATACGCAGTATTTT. It specifies CASSEGWGGTDTQYF.

The chain uses TRBV29-1 and TRBJ2-7, with 11 nucleotides matching TRBD2. V lost 3 bases to trimming and J lost 4 bases; unmatched junction nucleotides: 8. The CDR3 consists of 15 residues. Looked up from germline, CDR1 is SQVTM and CDR2 is ANQGSEA. CDR3 sequence: CSVDSGRALGYEQYF. The CDR3 DNA follows: TGCAGCGTTGATAGCGGGAGGGCCTTAGGGTACGAGCAGTACTTC.

The V and J genes are TRBV15 and TRBJ1-3; D is possibly TRBD1 (6 bases). This CDR3 has 16 residues. Trimming stripped 1 base from V and 0 bases from J, with 10 bases between. CDR1 is LNHNV, CDR2 YYDKDF, per germline (reference sequence). Here the CDR3 reads CATSRGGGGSGNTIYF. The DNA of the CDR3 is TGTGCCACCAGCAGAGGGGGAGGGGGCTCTGGAAACACCATATATTTT. Full variable domain (remainder filled in from reference TRBV15 and TRBJ1-3): DAMVIQNPRYQVTQFGKPVTLSCSQTLNHNVMYWYQQKSSQAPKLLFHYYDKDFNNEADTPDNFQSRRPNTSFCFLDIRSPGLGDTAMYLCATSRGGGGSGNTIYFGEGSWLTVV.

The rearrangement links TRBV4-3 to TRBJ2-1; 8 bases are shared with TRBD1. The CDR3 loop spans 16 amino acids. V was pared by 4 bases and J by 2 bases, with 7 bases of the junction left unmatched. Germline V gene lookup returns CDR1 LGHNA and CDR2 YSLEER. CDR3 in DNA: TGCGCCAGCAGCCCCCGCGGGACAGGCGCCTACAATGAGCAGTTCTTC. It translates to CASSPRGTGAYNEQFF.

This clone was seen repeatedly, ten times or more. V is TRBV10-3 and J is TRBJ2-7, with TRBD2 matching 13 bases. The V gene end was trimmed by 8 bases and the J gene end by 6 bases; junction bases not matched to a gene: 7. The CDR3 extends over 14 amino acids. The germline V gene encodes CDR1 ENHRY and CDR2 SYGVKD. The CDR3 reads CAIRGTSGDAEQYV. CDR3 DNA sequence: TGTGCCATCCGTGGGACTAGCGGGGACGCCGAGCAGTACGTC.

The rearrangement uses TRBV6-1 and TRBJ2-7; 9 nucleotides match TRBD1. The V and J ends lost 8 bases and 0 bases, in that order; junction bases with no gene match: 8. Germline V CDR1 and CDR2: MNHNS, SASEGT. This CDR3 spans 15 amino acids. The CDR3 protein is CASGGQGLSSYEQYV. The DNA of the CDR3 is TGTGCCAGCGGGGGACAGGGACTTAGCTCCTACGAGCAGTACGTC.

The gene calls are TRBV11-3 and TRBJ2-2, with 9 bases aligning to TRBD1. The germline V gene encodes CDR1 SGHNT and CDR2 YENEEA. V shed 1 base, J shed 7 bases, and the junction held 4 bases outside the gene matches. There are 15 residues in the CDR3. DNA for the CDR3: TGTGCCAGCAGCTTAGGACAGGGGGAAAACGGGGAGCTGTTTTTT. It specifies CASSLGQGENGELFF.